This T cell receptor beta chain was recorded in a study of cytomegalovirus exposure and HLA in healthy donors. Findings and limits, study-wide: It was reported that the classifier diagnosed cytomegalovirus status with high specificity and sensitivity in both the original and validation cohorts. Most TCRs appeared rarely, but some public TCRs recurred in many donors.

J was trimmed by 2 bases and V by 6 bases; bases with no gene match: 13. The CDR3 contains 17 residues. CDR1 is MGHRA, CDR2 YSYEKL, per germline. Produced via immunoSEQ multiplex PCR; TCRdb's table is partial and in-frame only. The table shows 90,000 to 150,000 clones, with about 91% occurring only once. As concerns this clone: The antigen is not known.

The study drew the donors from its 120-subject validation cohort, separate from the approximately 700-subject first cohort. The chain couples TRBV4-1 to TRBJ1-1; 9 bases agree with TRBD1. The receptor was derived from a man aged 18 to 29 in good health and CMV-seronegative. Sequencing was carried out using PBMCs. The CDR3 protein is CASRILGQGRSNTEAFF. In DNA, the CDR3 is TGCGCCAGCAGAATTTTAGGACAGGGGAGGTCTAACACTGAAGCTTTCTTT.